The 32 T cell receptor beta chains presented below share a single source sample, sequenced in a study of T cell responses to AZD1222 COVID-19 vaccine. Clones were read by immunoSEQ multiplex PCR, and TCRdb kept only the in-frame ones, dropping some. The sample contains around 120,000 clones, around 92% of which appear only once. The sequencing used peripheral blood, collected on day 0 of AZD1222 vaccination. The receptors shown here come from an adult in good health.

The chain joins TRBV19 to TRBJ1-5; no definite D call. V lost 9 bases to trimming and J lost 2 bases, with 11 bases between them. This CDR3 comprises 13 residues. Per the germline V gene, CDR1 is LNHDA and CDR2 is SQIVND (reference sequence). CDR3 sequence reads: CASQGVGNQPQHF. The CDR3 DNA is TGTGCCAGCCAAGGAGTCGGCAATCAGCCCCAGCATTTT. Using reference TRBV19 and TRBJ1-5 for the parts outside the CDR3, the full variable domain is DGGITQSPKYLFRKEGQNVTLSCEQNLNHDAMYWYRQDPGQGLRLIYYSQIVNDFQKGDIAEGYSVSREKKESFPLTVTSAQKNPTAFYLCASQGVGNQPQHFGDGTRLSIL.

The chain carries TRBV5-1 and TRBJ2-5, with a weak D call TRBD2 (5 bases). V dropped 6 bases and J dropped 5 bases, with 17 bases sitting between them. This CDR3 has 14 residues. In germline, CDR1 is SGHRS, CDR2 YFSETQ. Written as DNA, the CDR3 is TGCGCCAGCAAACGGGATCCCGTCAGGGAGACCCAGTACTTC. This gives the protein CASKRDPVRETQYF. The full variable domain, its missing parts supplied by reference TRBV5-1 and TRBJ2-5, is KAGVTQTPRYLIKTRGQQVTLSCSPISGHRSVSWYQQTPGQGLQFLFEYFSETQRNKGNFPGRFSGRQFSNSRSEMNVSTLELGDSALYLCASKRDPVRETQYFGPGTRLLVL.

The V call is TRBV7-2, the J call TRBJ1-2; D is ambiguous. Germline V gene lookup returns CDR1 SGHTA and CDR2 FQGNSA. There are 13 residues in the CDR3. Trimming cost V 4 bases and J 4 bases, with 10 bases left between them. The CDR3 region has the DNA TGTGCCAGCAGCTCTCTTGGGATCTATGGCTACACCTTC. Protein: CASSSLGIYGYTF.

The V gene is TRBV10-3, the J gene TRBJ1-3, with TRBD1 matching 8 bases. The germline CDR1 and CDR2 sequences are ENHRY and SYGVKD. Trimming at V came to 5 bases and at J to 0 bases, leaving 9 bases not matched to a gene. This CDR3 has 17 amino acids. The CDR3 protein is CAISKDRGSSSGNTIYF. CDR3 coding DNA: TGTGCCATCAGTAAAGACAGGGGATCGAGCTCTGGAAACACCATATATTTT.

The chain couples TRBV7-2 to TRBJ2-5; perhaps TRBD1 as D (5 bases). Germline V gene lookup returns CDR1 SGHTA and CDR2 FQGNSA. V was pared by 3 bases and J by 2 bases, with 7 bases between. The length of the CDR3 is 13 residues. CDR3 loop: CASSFNRQETQYF. The DNA for the CDR3 is TGTGCCAGCAGCTTTAACAGGCAAGAGACCCAGTACTTC. The variable domain in full, completed from reference TRBV7-2 and TRBJ2-5, reads GAGVSQSPSNKVTEKGKDVELRCDPISGHTALYWYRQSLGQGLEFLIYFQGNSAPDKSGLPSDRFSAERTGGSVSTLTIQRTQQEDSAVYLCASSFNRQETQYFGPGTRLLVL.

CDR3 DNA: TGTGCCAGCAGCTTGGCAAGGCAGCGCCATTCCTATGGCTACACCTTC. It yields the protein CASSLARQRHSYGYTF. The rearrangement links TRBV5-4 to TRBJ1-2; D gene uncertain. Trimming removed 0 bases at V and 4 bases at J, with 16 bases between. This CDR3 comprises 16 residues. Germline V lookup: CDR1 SGHNT, CDR2 YYREEE (reference sequence).

The J gene is TRBJ1-1, the V gene TRBV5-6; D remains ambiguous. Germline values: CDR1 SGHDT, CDR2 YYEEEE. The CDR3 totals 13 residues. The V gene lost 2 bases and the J gene lost 1 base, with 6 bases spanning the gap. CDR3 coding DNA: TGTGCCAGCAGCTTCCCCCCGAACACTGAAGCTTTCTTT. Protein sequence: CASSFPPNTEAFF.

The chain joins TRBV19 to TRBJ1-5; tentative D call: TRBD1 (5 bases). The V gene's germline CDR1 is LNHDA and CDR2 SQIVND (reference sequence). CDR3 length: 15 residues. Deletions cut 1 base from V and 9 bases from J, with 16 bases between. Here the CDR3 DNA reads TGTGCCAGTAGTATAGTGTGGGGCCAGGGATTGCCCCAGCATTTT. This codes for CASSIVWGQGLPQHF.

The chain couples TRBV27 to TRBJ2-3, with D perhaps given as TRBD1 or TRBD2 (5 bases each). Trimming took off 6 bases at V and 10 bases at J, with 26 bases between the two ends. CDR1 is MNHEY, CDR2 SMNVEV, per germline (reference sequence). The CDR3 sequence is 16 residues long. The CDR3 coding sequence is TGTGCCAGCAGCCGCAGGGCGACCCAACCGGGAAAGGCGCAGTATTTT. It translates to CASSRRATQPGKAQYF.

The rearrangement joins TRBV11-3 to TRBJ2-1; no reliable D call. CDR1 and CDR2 from the germline V gene are SGHNT and YENEEA. The CDR3 has 13 residues. Trimming cost V 2 bases and J 7 bases, with 9 bases left between them. As DNA, the CDR3 is TGTGCCAGCAGCTTAATGGGCAGTAATGAGCAGTTCTTC. Its protein product is CASSLMGSNEQFF. The full variable domain, its missing parts supplied by reference TRBV11-3 and TRBJ2-1, is EAGVVQSPRYKIIEKKQPVAFWCNPISGHNTLYWYLQNLGQGPELLIRYENEEAVDDSQLPKDRFSAERLKGVDSTLKIQPAELGDSAVYLCASSLMGSNEQFFGPGTRLTVL.

The rearrangement joins TRBV7-2 to TRBJ1-4, with D tentatively TRBD1 (5 bases). CDR3 size: 16 residues. V shed 1 base and J shed 4 bases, with 13 bases lying between them. Germline V gene lookup returns CDR1 SGHTA and CDR2 FQGNSA. DNA for the CDR3: TGTGCCAGCAGCTTAGTATATCAGGGTGTTAATGAAAAACTGTTTTTT. Amino acids: CASSLVYQGVNEKLFF.

V usage is TRBV5-4 and J usage is TRBJ1-1, with TRBD1 matching 7 bases. CDR1 is SGHNT, CDR2 YYREEE, per germline (reference sequence). Losses at the gene ends were 2 bases for V and 2 bases for J; bases not matched to a gene: 3. This CDR3 is built from 14 residues. The CDR3 spells CASSFGQVNTEAFF. DNA of the CDR3: TGTGCCAGCAGCTTCGGACAGGTCAACACTGAAGCTTTCTTT.

The CDR3 here is CASSSNRGATYEQYF. CDR3 nucleotide sequence: TGTGCCAGCAGCTCGAACAGGGGTGCCACCTACGAGCAGTACTTC. The rearrangement links TRBV7-2 to TRBJ2-7, with 7 bases lining up with TRBD1. Losses at the gene ends were 4 bases for V and 2 bases for J; bases not matched to a gene: 8. This CDR3 has 15 amino acids. Germline V gives CDR1 SGHTA, CDR2 FQGNSA.

In this sample, this clone turned up once. J is TRBJ1-5 and V is TRBV11-2, with TRBD1 matching over 11 bases. The CDR3 consists of 13 residues. Germline CDR1 and CDR2: SGHAT and FQNNGV. The junction had 2 bases not matched to a gene; V was cut back by 4 bases and J by 9 bases. CDR3 DNA sequence: TGTGCCAGCAGCTGGGACAGGGGGTGGCCCCAGCATTTT. This translates into CASSWDRGWPQHF.

The rearrangement joins TRBV10-3 to TRBJ2-5; no reliable D call. CDR3 length: 12 residues. In germline, CDR1 is ENHRY, CDR2 SYGVKD. V was shortened by 8 bases and J by 7 bases, with 14 bases between the two germline ends. In DNA, the CDR3 is TGTGCCATCGGGCAGCAGCATGGGACCCAGTACTTC. This codes for CAIGQQHGTQYF.

This chain uses TRBV19 with TRBJ1-6; tentatively, D is TRBD1 (5 bases). CDR1 and CDR2 (germline): LNHDA, SQIVND (reference sequence). Trimming pared 4 bases from V and 7 bases from J, leaving 8 bases between. The CDR3 extends over 13 amino acids. CDR3 nucleotide sequence: TGTGCCAGTAGTACGGGGGGGAATTCACCCCTCCACTTT. It specifies CASSTGGNSPLHF.

The chain combines TRBV7-2 with TRBJ2-5, with unresolved D. Germline V gives CDR1 SGHTA, CDR2 FQGNSA. The CDR3 length is 15 residues. V lost 3 bases to trimming and J lost 7 bases, with 18 bases between them. CDR3 DNA sequence: TGTGCCAGCAGCTTGGAAATGGTCAGTGCTTTGACCCAGTACTTC. This sequence encodes CASSLEMVSALTQYF.

The table lists this clone with a count of one. This rearrangement joins TRBV11-3 to TRBJ2-2, with D tentatively TRBD2 (5 bases). The germline V gene encodes CDR1 SGHNT and CDR2 YENEEA. Trimming pared 5 bases from V and 6 bases from J, leaving 10 bases between. The CDR3 is 13 residues long. In DNA, the CDR3 is TGTGCCAGCAGCCGGGGATCAGCCGGGGAGCTGTTTTTT. Protein: CASSRGSAGELFF.

The sample holds a few counts of this clone. The V gene is TRBV6-1, the J gene TRBJ2-2; D could derive from TRBD1 or TRBD2 (5 bases each). CDR3 length: 12 residues. Germline V gene lookup returns CDR1 MNHNS and CDR2 SASEGT. The germline V and J ends were trimmed by 10 bases and 4 bases, with 10 bases remaining between them. This chain's CDR3 is CAIRGGTGELFF. The CDR3, as DNA: TGTGCCATCCGTGGGGGCACCGGGGAGCTGTTTTTT.

This clone has only a few counts. The V gene is TRBV4-3, the J gene TRBJ2-1, with D hard to call. The germline V and J ends were trimmed by 1 base and 0 bases, with 7 bases remaining between them. Germline V lookup: CDR1 LGHNA, CDR2 YSLEER. This CDR3 is 15 amino acids long. CDR3 sequence (DNA): TGCGCCAGCAGCCAAGGACTGGCCTCCTACAATGAGCAGTTCTTC. It translates to CASSQGLASYNEQFF.

The chain combines TRBV2 with TRBJ2-7, with 13 bases aligning to TRBD2. After removal of 4 bases from V and 4 bases from J, the junction contained 10 bases not matched to a gene. The CDR3 loop spans 17 amino acids. Germline V gene data show CDR1 as SNHLY and CDR2 as FYNNEI. The CDR3 region has the DNA TGTGCCAGCAGTGTGGGACTAGCGGGATTTCTAGCTTACGAGCAGTACTTC. Amino acid sequence: CASSVGLAGFLAYEQYF.

The chain joins TRBV10-3 to TRBJ1-5; 8 bases are shared with TRBD1. CDR1 is ENHRY, CDR2 SYGVKD, per germline. Losses at the gene ends were 3 bases for V and 6 bases for J; bases not matched to a gene: 4. The CDR3 has 14 amino acids. CDR3 in DNA: TGTGCCATCAGTGACCCGGACAGGGTTCAGCCCCAGCATTTT. It is translated as CAISDPDRVQPQHF.

The V gene is TRBV5-8, the J gene TRBJ1-6; no reliable D call. Trimming removed 2 bases at V and 0 bases at J, with 9 bases between. This CDR3 spans 16 amino acids. Germline V gene sequence: CDR1 SGHTS, CDR2 YDEGEE. Here the CDR3 reads CASSLGPSSYNSPLHF. CDR3 coding DNA: TGTGCCAGCAGCTTAGGCCCTAGCTCCTATAATTCACCCCTCCACTTT.

This rearrangement joins TRBV9 to TRBJ2-3, with 9 bases aligning to TRBD1. V shed 6 bases, J shed 5 bases, and the junction held 10 bases outside the gene matches. Germline V CDR1 and CDR2: SGDLS, YYNGEE. The CDR3 sequence is 15 residues long. Here the CDR3 DNA reads TGTGCCAGCAATTCACAGGGGGCGCGGGGAGATACGCAGTATTTT. Protein product: CASNSQGARGDTQYF.

The rearrangement links TRBV6-1 to TRBJ1-3, with TRBD1 matching 8 bases. With 1 base clipped from V and 4 bases from J, the junction kept 21 bases outside the gene matches. This CDR3 has 21 amino acids. Germline V gene data show CDR1 as MNHNS and CDR2 as SASEGT. This chain's CDR3 is CASSEGYRDRTTLRYGNTIYF. The CDR3 nucleotides read TGTGCCAGCAGTGAAGGGTATAGGGACAGGACAACCCTACGGTACGGAAACACCATATATTTT.

The chain uses TRBV4-3 and TRBJ1-4; D gene uncertain. V shed 0 bases and J shed 4 bases, with 15 bases lying between them. Per germline, CDR1 LGHNA and CDR2 YSLEER. The CDR3 spans 17 residues. CDR3 sequence reads: CASSQDQFRVNNEKLFF. CDR3 nucleotide sequence: TGCGCCAGCAGCCAAGATCAATTCCGGGTGAATAATGAAAAACTGTTTTTT.

The chain employs TRBV7-7 and TRBJ2-3; no reliable D call. Germline V gene sequence: CDR1 SSHAT, CDR2 FNYEAQ (reference sequence). The V end was cut by 3 bases, the J end by 7 bases, with 11 bases between. This CDR3 contains 13 residues. The CDR3 is CASSLGPRHTQYF. The CDR3 DNA follows: TGTGCCAGCAGCTTGGGCCCCAGGCATACGCAGTATTTT.

The J gene is TRBJ2-3, the V gene TRBV9; tentatively, D is TRBD2 (6 bases). The germline gives CDR1 SGDLS, CDR2 YYNGEE. Trimming cost V 1 base and J 2 bases, with 11 bases left between them. CDR3 length equals 15 residues. The CDR3: CASSVWGLSTDTQYF. The CDR3 region has the DNA TGTGCCAGCAGCGTATGGGGACTTTCCACAGATACGCAGTATTTT.

As to this clone: The sample holds other DNA sequences that translate to the same CDR3. This chain joins TRBV9 and TRBJ2-1, with D maybe TRBD2 (5 bases). The V gene lost 0 bases and the J gene lost 5 bases, with 6 bases spanning the gap. The length of the CDR3 is 13 residues. CDR1 and CDR2 from the germline V gene are SGDLS and YYNGEE. The CDR3 sequence is CASSVGGNNEQFF. CDR3 nucleotide sequence: TGTGCCAGCAGCGTAGGAGGGAACAATGAGCAGTTCTTC.

The chain combines TRBV14 with TRBJ1-4; 7 bases match TRBD1. The CDR3 totals 14 residues. Looked up from germline, CDR1 is SGHDN and CDR2 is FVKESK. The V and J ends lost 5 bases and 3 bases, in that order; junction bases with no gene match: 3. The CDR3 coding sequence is TGTGCCAGCAGCATTGGACAGGCTAATGAAAAACTGTTTTTT. It yields the protein CASSIGQANEKLFF.

The chain employs TRBV19 and TRBJ2-7, with a possible D match to TRBD2 (6 bases). V shed 1 base and J shed 6 bases, with 10 bases lying between them. This CDR3 contains 13 residues. Germline CDR1 LNHDA, CDR2 SQIVND (reference sequence). CDR3 coding DNA: TGTGCCAGTAGTATAGTACCGGAGGGCGAGCAGTACTTC. It codes for CASSIVPEGEQYF. Looking up the rest from reference TRBV19 and TRBJ2-7 gives the full variable domain: DGGITQSPKYLFRKEGQNVTLSCEQNLNHDAMYWYRQDPGQGLRLIYYSQIVNDFQKGDIAEGYSVSREKKESFPLTVTSAQKNPTAFYLCASSIVPEGEQYFGPGTRLTVT.

The rearrangement links TRBV3-1 (or the pseudogene TRBV3-2) to TRBJ2-7; 7 bases are a match to TRBD2. Germline V gives CDR1 LGHDT, CDR2 YNNKEL (reference sequence). V lost 3 bases to trimming and J lost 0 bases; unmatched junction nucleotides: 5. The CDR3 has 15 amino acids. CDR3 DNA: TGTGCCAGCAGCCATAGAGCGGGGACCTCCTACGAGCAGTACTTC. Its protein product is CASSHRAGTSYEQYF.